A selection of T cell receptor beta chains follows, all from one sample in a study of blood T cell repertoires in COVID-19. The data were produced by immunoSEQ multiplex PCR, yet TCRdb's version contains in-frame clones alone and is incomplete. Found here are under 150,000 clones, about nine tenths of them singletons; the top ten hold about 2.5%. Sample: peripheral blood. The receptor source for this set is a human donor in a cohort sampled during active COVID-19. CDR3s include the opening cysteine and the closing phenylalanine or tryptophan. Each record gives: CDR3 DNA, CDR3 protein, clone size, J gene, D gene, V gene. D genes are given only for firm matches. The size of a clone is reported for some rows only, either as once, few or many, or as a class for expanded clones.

cdr3_nt: TGTGCCACCAGCAGTAGCGGGGGGGGCACAGATACGCAGTATTTT
cdr3_aa: CATSSSGGGTDTQYF
clone_size: NA
j_call: TRBJ2-3
d_call: TRBD2
v_call: TRBV15

cdr3_nt: TGTGCCAGCAGTACCTGGACAGCCAACTATGGCTACACCTTC
cdr3_aa: CASSTWTANYGYTF
clone_size: NA
j_call: TRBJ1-2
d_call: NA
v_call: TRBV28

cdr3_nt: TGTGCCAGCAGCTCGGGTTTTGCGGGGATAAACAATGAGCAGTTCTTC
cdr3_aa: CASSSGFAGINNEQFF
clone_size: NA
j_call: TRBJ2-1
d_call: NA
v_call: TRBV5-5

cdr3_nt: TGTGCCAGTAGTCGTAGCGGGATGAGCACAGATACGCAGTATTTT
cdr3_aa: CASSRSGMSTDTQYF
clone_size: once
j_call: TRBJ2-3
d_call: TRBD2
v_call: TRBV19

cdr3_nt: TGTGCCAGCAGGTCCGGGACAGAAGCCTACGAGCAGTACTTC
cdr3_aa: CASRSGTEAYEQYF
clone_size: NA
j_call: TRBJ2-7
d_call: TRBD1
v_call: TRBV28

cdr3_nt: TGTGCCAGCAGCTTACCCGGGACCGGGGAGCTGTTTTTT
cdr3_aa: CASSLPGTGELFF
clone_size: NA
j_call: TRBJ2-2
d_call: NA
v_call: TRBV11-3

cdr3_nt: TGCAGTGCTAGTAAATTTTCTGGGCCCATCTCCTACGAGCAGTACTTC
cdr3_aa: CSASKFSGPISYEQYF
clone_size: once
j_call: TRBJ2-7
d_call: NA
v_call: TRBV20-1

cdr3_nt: TGTGCCAGTAGTATTCAACCCGACAGCGCTTTTTCTTCCTACGAGCAGTACTTC
cdr3_aa: CASSIQPDSAFSSYEQYF
clone_size: once
j_call: TRBJ2-7
d_call: NA
v_call: TRBV19

cdr3_nt: TGCGCCAGCAGCCAAGGCCCCCCTGCTAGCGGGTACTCCTACGAGCAGTACTTC
cdr3_aa: CASSQGPPASGYSYEQYF
clone_size: NA
j_call: TRBJ2-7
d_call: TRBD2
v_call: TRBV4-1

cdr3_nt: TGTGCCAGCAGCTTAGTTTTATACAGGGGGCGCCCCTCAGATACGCAGTATTTT
cdr3_aa: CASSLVLYRGRPSDTQYF
clone_size: NA
j_call: TRBJ2-3
d_call: TRBD1
v_call: TRBV7-2

cdr3_nt: TGTGCCAGCAGCCGAGGGGGCGCGGAATACGAGCAGTACTTC
cdr3_aa: CASSRGGAEYEQYF
clone_size: NA
j_call: TRBJ2-7
d_call: TRBD1
v_call: TRBV6-6

cdr3_nt: TGTGCCAGCAGACCCAACAGCGGGAGGGCCAGGCATGAGCAGTTCTTC
cdr3_aa: CASRPNSGRARHEQFF
clone_size: NA
j_call: TRBJ2-1
d_call: TRBD2
v_call: TRBV27

cdr3_nt: TGTGCCAGCAGTGAAGCGCGGCAGACTGAAGCTTTCTTT
cdr3_aa: CASSEARQTEAFF
clone_size: NA
j_call: TRBJ1-1
d_call: NA
v_call: TRBV6-1

cdr3_nt: TGTGCCAGCAGTCCTAGCGGGGATGTCGGGGAGCAGTACTTC
cdr3_aa: CASSPSGDVGEQYF
clone_size: few
j_call: TRBJ2-7
d_call: TRBD2
v_call: TRBV2

cdr3_nt: TGTGCCAGCGGAACCGGGACAGGCCATCCGAGAGAGACCCAGTACTTC
cdr3_aa: CASGTGTGHPRETQYF
clone_size: NA
j_call: TRBJ2-5
d_call: TRBD1
v_call: TRBV7-8

cdr3_nt: TGTGCCAGCAGTGAATACTGGAAAGGGACAGGGAACACTGAAGCTTTCTTT
cdr3_aa: CASSEYWKGTGNTEAFF
clone_size: NA
j_call: TRBJ1-1
d_call: TRBD1
v_call: TRBV25-1

cdr3_nt: TGCGCCAGCAGCCAAGAGACAGGGTTGAGAGAGCAGTACTTC
cdr3_aa: CASSQETGLREQYF
clone_size: NA
j_call: TRBJ2-7
d_call: TRBD1
v_call: TRBV4-3

cdr3_nt: TGTGCCAGCAACAGGGCACCCGGGGAGCTGTTTTTT
cdr3_aa: CASNRAPGELFF
clone_size: NA
j_call: TRBJ2-2
d_call: NA
v_call: TRBV6-5

cdr3_nt: TGTGCCAGCAGCCAAGAGGGGGGGGCGGATGGCTATGGCTACACCTTC
cdr3_aa: CASSQEGGADGYGYTF
clone_size: NA
j_call: TRBJ1-2
d_call: NA
v_call: TRBV3-1/TRBV3-2

cdr3_nt: TGTGCCTGGAGTCGGGGACGGGGGGGCCTTAGGGAGACCCAGTACTTC
cdr3_aa: CAWSRGRGGLRETQYF
clone_size: NA
j_call: TRBJ2-5
d_call: TRBD2
v_call: TRBV30

cdr3_nt: TGTGCCAGCTCCACCTCAAGGGGTTCACCCCTCCACTTT
cdr3_aa: CASSTSRGSPLHF
clone_size: NA
j_call: TRBJ1-6
d_call: NA
v_call: TRBV3-1/TRBV3-2

cdr3_nt: TGTGCCAGTAGTGCGGACAGGTCCGATAATTCACCCCTCCACTTT
cdr3_aa: CASSADRSDNSPLHF
clone_size: NA
j_call: TRBJ1-6
d_call: TRBD1
v_call: TRBV19

cdr3_nt: TGTGCCAGCAGCCGGATAGCGGGGCACTCCTACGAGCAGTACTTC
cdr3_aa: CASSRIAGHSYEQYF
clone_size: NA
j_call: TRBJ2-7
d_call: TRBD2
v_call: TRBV7-8

cdr3_nt: TGTGCCAGCAGTCTGGAATGGACAGCGATCAATCAGCCCCAGCATTTT
cdr3_aa: CASSLEWTAINQPQHF
clone_size: NA
j_call: TRBJ1-5
d_call: NA
v_call: TRBV6-2/TRBV6-3

cdr3_nt: TGTGCCAGCAGCTTGACAGGGGGAGACTCTGGAAACACCATATATTTT
cdr3_aa: CASSLTGGDSGNTIYF
clone_size: NA
j_call: TRBJ1-3
d_call: TRBD1
v_call: TRBV7-3

cdr3_nt: TGTGCCAGCCGAAGCGCACCGACAGGGGGCCATAACTATGGCTACACCTTC
cdr3_aa: CASRSAPTGGHNYGYTF
clone_size: NA
j_call: TRBJ1-2
d_call: TRBD1
v_call: TRBV28

cdr3_nt: TGTGCCAGCAGCCAAACCATTGGACTAGCGACTGTGGGTGAGACCCAGTACTTC
cdr3_aa: CASSQTIGLATVGETQYF
clone_size: few
j_call: TRBJ2-5
d_call: TRBD2
v_call: TRBV5-6

cdr3_nt: TGTGCCAGCAGCGTAGGTAACACAGCAACTAATGAAAAACTGTTTTTT
cdr3_aa: CASSVGNTATNEKLFF
clone_size: NA
j_call: TRBJ1-4
d_call: NA
v_call: TRBV9

cdr3_nt: TGTGCCAGCAGCTTTAGCGGGGTTCCCTACGAGCAGTACTTC
cdr3_aa: CASSFSGVPYEQYF
clone_size: few
j_call: TRBJ2-7
d_call: TRBD2
v_call: TRBV7-9

cdr3_nt: TGTGCCAGCAGTCCACTAGCGGGAGGCGGTTCGGAGACCCAGTACTTC
cdr3_aa: CASSPLAGGGSETQYF
clone_size: once
j_call: TRBJ2-5
d_call: TRBD2
v_call: TRBV28

cdr3_nt: TGTGCCAGCAGCGTAACTAGCGGATACAATGAGCAGTTCTTC
cdr3_aa: CASSVTSGYNEQFF
clone_size: NA
j_call: TRBJ2-1
d_call: TRBD2
v_call: TRBV9

cdr3_nt: TGTGCCAGCACCAGTAGCCCCGGGGGGTTACCTGAAGCTTTCTTT
cdr3_aa: CASTSSPGGLPEAFF
clone_size: NA
j_call: TRBJ1-1
d_call: NA
v_call: TRBV6-5

cdr3_nt: TGTGCCAGCAGTTATTTTTCCGGCCAGGACGAGCAGTACTTC
cdr3_aa: CASSYFSGQDEQYF
clone_size: NA
j_call: TRBJ2-7
d_call: NA
v_call: TRBV6-2/TRBV6-3

cdr3_nt: TGTGCCAGCAGCTTAGTGCTCGGTGGGGCGAGCAATCAGCCCCAGCATTTT
cdr3_aa: CASSLVLGGASNQPQHF
clone_size: NA
j_call: TRBJ1-5
d_call: NA
v_call: TRBV7-2

cdr3_nt: TGTGCCAGCAGCTTAAGTAGCGGGACGGCAGATACGCAGTATTTT
cdr3_aa: CASSLSSGTADTQYF
clone_size: NA
j_call: TRBJ2-3
d_call: TRBD2
v_call: TRBV7-9

cdr3_nt: TGTGCCAGCAAGGATAGACAGGGAGCTTCGATGTATGGCTACACCTTC
cdr3_aa: CASKDRQGASMYGYTF
clone_size: NA
j_call: TRBJ1-2
d_call: TRBD1
v_call: TRBV27

cdr3_nt: TGTGCCAGCAGCACGCCCGGAGGGGGGGCACGATTCTTC
cdr3_aa: CASSTPGGGARFF
clone_size: NA
j_call: TRBJ2-1
d_call: NA
v_call: TRBV7-2

cdr3_nt: TGTGCCAGCAGCTTACCCTCGGGGGGCGGTCGGCAGGCCGAGCAGTACTTC
cdr3_aa: CASSLPSGGGRQAEQYF
clone_size: NA
j_call: TRBJ2-7
d_call: NA
v_call: TRBV13

cdr3_nt: TGTGCCAGCAGTCGGGACAGTTTCAATCAGCCCCAGCATTTT
cdr3_aa: CASSRDSFNQPQHF
clone_size: once
j_call: TRBJ1-5
d_call: TRBD1
v_call: TRBV6-2/TRBV6-3

cdr3_nt: TGTGCCAGCAGTTCCCTAGGGGGAGCGCTTGACTACGAGCAGTACTTC
cdr3_aa: CASSSLGGALDYEQYF
clone_size: NA
j_call: TRBJ2-7
d_call: NA
v_call: TRBV28

cdr3_nt: TGTGCCAGCAGCCCTAGACAGCCCTACGAGCAGTACTTC
cdr3_aa: CASSPRQPYEQYF
clone_size: NA
j_call: TRBJ2-7
d_call: NA
v_call: TRBV2